This paragraph reports one T cell receptor beta chain. Its antigen remains unknown. This specimen belongs to a study of cytotoxic CD8 clonotypes in ibrutinib-treated CLL. Looking at the study overall: For this cohort, patients were some eleven relapsed/refractory and some 15 treatment-naive, while some 17 were IGHV unmutated.

Study results and caveats: An increase in clonality occurred at ibrutinib response, followed by a return toward baseline at progression. There were differences in sampling times between sustained-remission and progressing patients.

The germline CDR1 and CDR2 sequences are MDHEN and SYDVKM. This CDR3 spans 18 amino acids. V shed 8 bases, J shed 8 bases, and the junction held 22 bases outside the gene matches. TCRdb's table, derived via immunoSEQ multiplex PCR, lists solely in-frame clones and lacks some. In the table there are fewer than 400,000 clones, 67% of which are singletons. This clonotype originated in a human donor with chronic lymphocytic leukemia. The chain links TRBV28 to TRBJ2-3, with 10 bases matching TRBD2. Material: PBMCs, obtained after 36 months of ibrutinib treatment. Here the CDR3 reads CASGRQDPGLARSGTQYF. Written as DNA, the CDR3 is TGTGCCAGCGGGCGACAGGACCCGGGACTAGCGAGGTCCGGTACGCAGTATTTT.